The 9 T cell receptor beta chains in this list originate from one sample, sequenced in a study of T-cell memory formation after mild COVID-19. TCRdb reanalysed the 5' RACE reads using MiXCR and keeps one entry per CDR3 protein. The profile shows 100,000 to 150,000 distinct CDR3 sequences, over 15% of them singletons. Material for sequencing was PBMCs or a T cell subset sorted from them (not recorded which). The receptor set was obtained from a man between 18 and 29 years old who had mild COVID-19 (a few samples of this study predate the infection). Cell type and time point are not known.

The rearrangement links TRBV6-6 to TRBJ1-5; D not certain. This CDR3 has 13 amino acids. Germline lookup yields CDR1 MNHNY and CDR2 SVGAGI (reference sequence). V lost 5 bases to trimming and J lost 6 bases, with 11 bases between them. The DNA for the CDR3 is TGTGCCAGCAGTGACATCCTTGGTCAGCCCCAGCATTTT. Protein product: CASSDILGQPQHF.

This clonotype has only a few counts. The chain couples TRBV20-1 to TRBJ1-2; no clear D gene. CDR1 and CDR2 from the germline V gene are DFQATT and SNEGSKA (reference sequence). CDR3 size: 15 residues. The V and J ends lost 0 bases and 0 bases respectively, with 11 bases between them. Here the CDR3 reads CSARDLRGANYGYTF. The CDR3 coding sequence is TGCAGTGCTAGAGATCTCCGGGGAGCTAACTATGGCTACACCTTC.

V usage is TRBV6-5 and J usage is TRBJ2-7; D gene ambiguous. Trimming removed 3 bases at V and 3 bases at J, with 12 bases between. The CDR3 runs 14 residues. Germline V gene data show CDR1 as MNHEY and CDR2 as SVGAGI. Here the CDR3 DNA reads TGTGCCAGCAGTTATTCGCGGCCTGACTACGAGCAGTACTTC. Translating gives CASSYSRPDYEQYF.

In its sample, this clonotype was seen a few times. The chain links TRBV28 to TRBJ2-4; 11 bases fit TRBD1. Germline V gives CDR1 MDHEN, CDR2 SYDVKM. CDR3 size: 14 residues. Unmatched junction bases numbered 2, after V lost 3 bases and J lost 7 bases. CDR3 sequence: CASSFRDRGNIQYF. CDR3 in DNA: TGTGCCAGCAGTTTCCGGGACAGGGGGAACATTCAGTACTTC.

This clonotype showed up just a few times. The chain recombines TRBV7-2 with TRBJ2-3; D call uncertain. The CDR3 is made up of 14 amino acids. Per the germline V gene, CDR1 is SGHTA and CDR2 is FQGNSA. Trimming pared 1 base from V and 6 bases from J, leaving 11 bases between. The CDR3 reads CASSLGFGWDTQYF. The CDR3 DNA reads TGTGCCAGCAGCTTAGGGTTCGGTTGGGATACGCAGTATTTT.

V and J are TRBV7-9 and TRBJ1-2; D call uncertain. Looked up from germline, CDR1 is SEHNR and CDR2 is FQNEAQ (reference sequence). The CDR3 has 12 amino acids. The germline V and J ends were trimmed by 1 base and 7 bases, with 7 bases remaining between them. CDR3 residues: CASSLGSPGYTF. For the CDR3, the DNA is TGTGCCAGCAGCTTAGGCAGTCCTGGCTACACCTTC.

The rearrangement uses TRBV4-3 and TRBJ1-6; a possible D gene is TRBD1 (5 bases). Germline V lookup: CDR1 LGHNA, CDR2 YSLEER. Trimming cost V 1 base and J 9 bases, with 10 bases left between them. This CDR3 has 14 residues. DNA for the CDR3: TGCGCCAGCAGCCAAGGGACACCGGTTTCACCCCTCCACTTT. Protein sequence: CASSQGTPVSPLHF.

The DNA for the CDR3 is TGCAGTGCTAGAGAGGGGTACGGACAGGTCTATGGCTACACCTTC. As protein: CSAREGYGQVYGYTF. V usage is TRBV20-1 and J usage is TRBJ1-2; 7 bases align to TRBD1. V gave up 0 bases and J gave up 4 bases; unmatched junction bases: 8. The CDR3 spans 15 residues. CDR1 DFQATT and CDR2 SNEGSKA come from the germline V gene (reference sequence).

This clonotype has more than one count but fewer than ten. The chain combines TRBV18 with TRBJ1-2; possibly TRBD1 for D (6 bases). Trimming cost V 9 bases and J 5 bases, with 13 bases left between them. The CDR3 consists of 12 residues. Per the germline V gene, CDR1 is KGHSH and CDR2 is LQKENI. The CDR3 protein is CARGQKAYGYTF. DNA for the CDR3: TGTGCCAGAGGACAGAAGGCTTATGGCTACACCTTC.